This T cell receptor (beta chain) was observed in a study of blood T cell repertoires in COVID-19. As for the study in general: Spain, Italy and the United States supplied samples that represented acute and convalescent COVID-19. In each case, the material was cDNA or gDNA derived from T cells, B-cell-depleted T cells, or PBMCs.

Notes on this clone: Other DNA sequences in this specimen translate into the identical CDR3.

V was cut by 6 bases and J by 0 bases, with 6 bases left in between. Germline lookup yields CDR1 SNHLY and CDR2 FYNNEI. This CDR3 spans 12 amino acids. In Seattle, patients joined the study during active infection and were tracked longitudinally. Original handling: Amplification from reference gene primers served as the basis for estimated nucleated cell counts. Sequencing was performed with immunoSEQ multiplex PCR; in TCRdb, only in-frame clones are kept and a portion is missing. The V and J calls and clone size are taken from that table; D and trimming were inferred from the DNA. This sample has some 260,000 clones; roughly 88% occur once, and the top ten carry more than 8.5%.

The chain uses TRBV2 and TRBJ2-7; D call uncertain. The sample consisted of peripheral blood. The TCR comes from a woman in her sixties or seventies with COVID-19, enrolled during active disease. The CDR3 sequence is CASSLSSYEQYF. For the CDR3, the DNA is TGTGCCAGCAGCCTAAGCTCCTACGAGCAGTACTTC.